This is a list of T cell receptor beta chains from one sample in a study of OX40 agonist ivuxolimab in advanced cancers. Using immunoSEQ multiplex PCR, the repertoire was profiled, and TCRdb retains in-frame clones only, with some absent. This repertoire shows about 48,000 clones, over 90% found once; its top ten account for around 6.7%. This specimen was CD4+ or CD8+ T cells sorted from blood, taken in a trial of the OX40 agonist ivuxolimab. The receptors shown here come from an adult with an advanced solid tumor such as melanoma, head and neck, liver or kidney cancer. CDR3s include the opening cysteine and the closing phenylalanine or tryptophan. D genes are given only for firm matches.

v_call	j_call	d_call	cdr3_aa	cdr3_nt
TRBV4-1	TRBJ2-1	TRBD2	CASSQVLAGGPYEQFF	TGCGCCAGCAGCCAAGTCCTAGCGGGGGGGCCTTATGAGCAGTTCTTC
TRBV15	TRBJ2-7	TRBD2	CATRARLAENYEQYF	TGTGCCACCAGGGCGAGACTAGCGGAGAACTACGAGCAGTACTTC
TRBV4-1	TRBJ2-5	.	CASSQAVVWETQYF	TGCGCCAGCAGCCAAGCCGTTGTTTGGGAGACCCAGTACTTC
TRBV6-1	TRBJ1-3	.	CASSEEWLPVSGNTIYF	TGTGCCAGCAGTGAAGAATGGCTCCCGGTCTCTGGAAACACCATATATTTT
TRBV7-2	TRBJ1-1	.	CASSLHPRNTEAFF	TGTGCCAGCAGCTTACACCCTAGAAACACTGAAGCTTTCTTT
TRBV28	TRBJ1-4	TRBD1	CASSSPRQGPATNEKLFF	TGTGCCAGCAGTTCACCGAGACAGGGACCAGCAACTAATGAAAAACTGTTTTTT
TRBV29-1	TRBJ2-3	.	CSVARQGPSTDTQYF	TGCAGCGTTGCACGCCAGGGGCCTAGCACAGATACGCAGTATTTT
TRBV5-1	TRBJ2-7	.	CASSLFGGGGSYEQYF	TGCGCCAGCAGCTTGTTTGGAGGGGGCGGCTCCTACGAGCAGTACTTC
TRBV11-3	TRBJ2-1	.	CASSRDSYNEQFF	TGTGCCAGCAGCCGTGACAGCTACAATGAGCAGTTCTTC
TRBV6-1	TRBJ2-2	TRBD1	CASSERTGEIGELFF	TGTGCCAGCAGTGAAAGGACAGGCGAGATCGGGGAGCTGTTTTTT